This entry concerns a single T cell receptor (beta chain). Per the original methods: For nucleated cells, counts were estimated from reference gene primer amplification. TCRdb keeps only in-frame clones here, not all; method: immunoSEQ multiplex PCR. V and J calls and clone size follow that table, whereas D and trimming were derived from the DNA. In the table there are roughly 360,000 clones, over 75% of which are singletons. The data are from a study of blood T cell repertoires in COVID-19. Study background: Samples of COVID-19 (acute and convalescent) were obtained from the United States, Italy and Spain. Sample material is recorded as cDNA or gDNA derived from T cells, B-cell-depleted T cells, or PBMCs.

Participants reported their clinical history, and cohort assignment relied on those reports. CDR3 length: 15 amino acids. Germline trimming cut 0 bases from V and 5 bases from J; bases unmatched to any gene: 7. Germline CDR1 SGHNT, CDR2 YYREEE (reference sequence). Sequenced: PBMCs or T cells enriched from blood (not recorded which). The receptor was isolated from a man aged 30 to 39 who had recovered from COVID-19. The gene calls are TRBV5-4 and TRBJ2-5, with 7 bases that match TRBD2. The CDR3 coding sequence is TGTGCCAGCAGCTTGGCCGGGGGGTCCGGGGAGACCCAGTACTTC. Amino acids: CASSLAGGSGETQYF. Using reference TRBV5-4 and TRBJ2-5 for the parts outside the CDR3, the full variable domain is ETGVTQSPTHLIKTRGQQVTLRCSSQSGHNTVSWYQQALGQGPQFIFQYYREEENGRGNFPPRFSGLQFPNYSSELNVNALELDDSALYLCASSLAGGSGETQYFGPGTRLLVL.